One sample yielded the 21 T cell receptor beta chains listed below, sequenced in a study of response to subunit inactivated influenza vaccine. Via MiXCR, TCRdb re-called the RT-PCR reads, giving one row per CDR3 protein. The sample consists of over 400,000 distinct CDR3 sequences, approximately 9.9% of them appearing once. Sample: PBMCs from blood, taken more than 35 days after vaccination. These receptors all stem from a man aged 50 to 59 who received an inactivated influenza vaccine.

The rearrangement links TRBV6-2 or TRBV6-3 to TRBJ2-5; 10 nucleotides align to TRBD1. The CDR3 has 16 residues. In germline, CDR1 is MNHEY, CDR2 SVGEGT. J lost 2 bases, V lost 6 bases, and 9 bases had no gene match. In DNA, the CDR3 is TGTGCCAGCAGCTCCAGACAGGGGGCGCGTCAAGAGACCCAGTACTTC. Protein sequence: CASSSRQGARQETQYF.

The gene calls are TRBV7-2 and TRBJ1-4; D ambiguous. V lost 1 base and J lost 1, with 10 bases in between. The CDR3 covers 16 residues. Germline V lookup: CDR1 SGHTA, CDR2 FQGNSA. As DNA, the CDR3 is TGTGCCAGCAGCTTAGATCGGGGTGGAACTAATGAAAAACTGTTTTTT. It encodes CASSLDRGGTNEKLFF. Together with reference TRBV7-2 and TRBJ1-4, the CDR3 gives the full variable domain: GAGVSQSPSNKVTEKGKDVELRCDPISGHTALYWYRQSLGQGLEFLIYFQGNSAPDKSGLPSDRFSAERTGGSVSTLTIQRTQQEDSAVYLCASSLDRGGTNEKLFFGSGTQLSVL.

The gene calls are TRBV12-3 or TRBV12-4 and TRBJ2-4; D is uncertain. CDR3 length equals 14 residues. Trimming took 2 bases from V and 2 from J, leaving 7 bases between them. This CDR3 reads CASSLSPSKNIQYF. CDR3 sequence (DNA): TGTGCCAGCAGTTTAAGTCCGTCCAAAAACATTCAGTACTTC.

The DNA for the CDR3 is TGTGCCAGCAGTAGGGGACAGGGCGGGGTTCAGTACTTC. Protein product: CASSRGQGGVQYF. The chain combines TRBV27 with TRBJ2-4, with 9 nucleotides matching TRBD1. This CDR3 comprises 13 residues. The germline CDR1 and CDR2 sequences are MNHEY and SMNVEV (reference sequence). The junction had 7 bases not matched to a gene; V was cut back by 5 bases and J by 11 bases.

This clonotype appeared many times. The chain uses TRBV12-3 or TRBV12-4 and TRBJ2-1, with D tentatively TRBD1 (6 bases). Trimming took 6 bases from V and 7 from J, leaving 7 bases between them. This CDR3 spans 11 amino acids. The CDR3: CASSTGNEQFF. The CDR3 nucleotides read TGTGCCAGCAGCACAGGGAATGAGCAGTTCTTC.

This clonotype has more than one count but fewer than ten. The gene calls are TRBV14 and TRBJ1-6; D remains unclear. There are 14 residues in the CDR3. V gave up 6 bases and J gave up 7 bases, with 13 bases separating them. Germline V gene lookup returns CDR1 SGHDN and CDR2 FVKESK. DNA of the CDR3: TGTGCCAGCAGAGCACCTGAGAGGAATTCACCCCTCCACTTT. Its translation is CASRAPERNSPLHF.

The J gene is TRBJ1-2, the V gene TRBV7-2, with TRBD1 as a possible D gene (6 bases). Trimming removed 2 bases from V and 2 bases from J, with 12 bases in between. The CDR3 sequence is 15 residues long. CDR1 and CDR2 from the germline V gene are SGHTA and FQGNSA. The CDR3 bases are TGTGCCAGCAGCTTAAACGGGGGCTCCAACTATGGCTACACCTTC. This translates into CASSLNGGSNYGYTF.

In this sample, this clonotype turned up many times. The CDR3 spells CASRDRGDQPQHF. The CDR3, as DNA: TGTGCCAGCAGGGACAGGGGGGATCAGCCCCAGCATTTT. The rearrangement links TRBV6-1 to TRBJ1-5; 10 nucleotides match TRBD1. The CDR3 runs 13 residues. Germline CDR1 reads MNHNS; CDR2 reads SASEGT. The V and J ends lost 6 bases and 5 bases, in that order; junction bases with no gene match: 1.

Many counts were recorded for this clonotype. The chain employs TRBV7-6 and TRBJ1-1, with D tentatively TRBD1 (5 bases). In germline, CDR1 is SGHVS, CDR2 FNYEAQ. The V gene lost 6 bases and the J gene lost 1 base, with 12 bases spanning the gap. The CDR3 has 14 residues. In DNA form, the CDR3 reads TGTGCCAGCAGTAGTCCGGGACGGAACACTGAAGCTTTCTTT. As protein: CASSSPGRNTEAFF.

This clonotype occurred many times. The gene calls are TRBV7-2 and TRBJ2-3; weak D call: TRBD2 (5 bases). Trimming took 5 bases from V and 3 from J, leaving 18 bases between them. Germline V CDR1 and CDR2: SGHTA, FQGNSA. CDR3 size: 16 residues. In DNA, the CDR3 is TGTGCCAGCAGCCCCCTGGGTGGACTCCCAACAGATACGCAGTATTTT. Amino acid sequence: CASSPLGGLPTDTQYF.

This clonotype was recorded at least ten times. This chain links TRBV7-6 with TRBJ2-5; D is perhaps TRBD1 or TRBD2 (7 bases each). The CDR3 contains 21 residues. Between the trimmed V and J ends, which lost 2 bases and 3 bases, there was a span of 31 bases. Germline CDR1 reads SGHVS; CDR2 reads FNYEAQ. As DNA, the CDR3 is TGTGCCAGCAGCTTACTTATACGAACCGGACAGGAGGGGGGGTCGGAAGAGACCCAGTACTTC. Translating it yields CASSLLIRTGQEGGSEETQYF.

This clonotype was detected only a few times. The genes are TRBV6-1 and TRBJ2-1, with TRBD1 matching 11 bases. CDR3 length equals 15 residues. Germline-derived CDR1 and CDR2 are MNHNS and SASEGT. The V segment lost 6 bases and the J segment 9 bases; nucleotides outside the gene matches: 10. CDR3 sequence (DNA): TGTGCCAGCAGGGACCGGGACAGGGGGGTCCGTGAGCAGTTCTTC. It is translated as CASRDRDRGVREQFF.

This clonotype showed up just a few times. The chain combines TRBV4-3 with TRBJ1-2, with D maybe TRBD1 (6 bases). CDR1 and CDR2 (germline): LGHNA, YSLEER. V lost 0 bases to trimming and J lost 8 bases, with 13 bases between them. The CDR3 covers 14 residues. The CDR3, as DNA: TGCGCCAGCAGCCAAGAAAGGGGGTCTGGGGGCTACACCTTC. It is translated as CASSQERGSGGYTF.

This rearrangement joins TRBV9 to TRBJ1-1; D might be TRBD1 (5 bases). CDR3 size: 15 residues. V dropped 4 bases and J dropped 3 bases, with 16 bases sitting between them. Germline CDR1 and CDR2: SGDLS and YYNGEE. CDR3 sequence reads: CASSTTVEGHTEAFF. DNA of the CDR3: TGTGCCAGCAGCACGACAGTCGAGGGGCACACTGAAGCTTTCTTT.

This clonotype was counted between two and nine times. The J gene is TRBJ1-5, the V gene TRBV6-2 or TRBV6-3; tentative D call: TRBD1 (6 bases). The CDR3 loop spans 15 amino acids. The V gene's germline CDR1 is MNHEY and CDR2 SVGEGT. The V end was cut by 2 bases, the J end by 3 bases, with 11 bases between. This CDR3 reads CASSYGRGNNQPQHF. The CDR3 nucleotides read TGTGCCAGCAGTTACGGCAGGGGAAACAATCAGCCCCAGCATTTT.

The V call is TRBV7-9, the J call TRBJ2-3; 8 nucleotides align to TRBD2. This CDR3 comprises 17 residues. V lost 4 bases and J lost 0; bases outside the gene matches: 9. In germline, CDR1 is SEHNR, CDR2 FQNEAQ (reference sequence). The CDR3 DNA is TGTGCCAGCAGCTCCCCGGGGGGGGGGCCAAGCACAGATACGCAGTATTTT. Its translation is CASSSPGGGPSTDTQYF.

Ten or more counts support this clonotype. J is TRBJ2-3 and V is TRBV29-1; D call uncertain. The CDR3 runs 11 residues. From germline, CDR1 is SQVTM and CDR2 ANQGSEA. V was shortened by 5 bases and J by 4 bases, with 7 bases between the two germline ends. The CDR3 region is CSVLVADTQYF. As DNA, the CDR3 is TGCAGCGTTTTAGTAGCAGATACGCAGTATTTT.

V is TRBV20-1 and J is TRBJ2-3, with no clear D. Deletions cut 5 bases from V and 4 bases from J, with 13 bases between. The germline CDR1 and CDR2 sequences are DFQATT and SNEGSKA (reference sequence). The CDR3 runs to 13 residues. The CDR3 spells CSAPGPAPDTQYF. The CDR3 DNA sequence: TGCAGTGCTCCGGGCCCAGCGCCAGATACGCAGTATTTT.

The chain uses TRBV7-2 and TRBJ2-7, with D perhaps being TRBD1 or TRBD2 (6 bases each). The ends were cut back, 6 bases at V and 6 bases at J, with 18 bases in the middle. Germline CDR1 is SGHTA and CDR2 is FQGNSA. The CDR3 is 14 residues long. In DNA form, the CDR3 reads TGTGCCAGCAGACCCTCGTCACAGGGAGGCGAGCAGTACTTC. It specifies CASRPSSQGGEQYF.

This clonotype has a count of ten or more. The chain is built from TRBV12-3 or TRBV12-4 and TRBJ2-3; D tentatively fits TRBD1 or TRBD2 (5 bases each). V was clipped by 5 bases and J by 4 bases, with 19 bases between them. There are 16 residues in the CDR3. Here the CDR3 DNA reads TGTGCCAGCAGTACCCTGGAGGCCCCCAGGGCAGATACGCAGTATTTT. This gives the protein CASSTLEAPRADTQYF.

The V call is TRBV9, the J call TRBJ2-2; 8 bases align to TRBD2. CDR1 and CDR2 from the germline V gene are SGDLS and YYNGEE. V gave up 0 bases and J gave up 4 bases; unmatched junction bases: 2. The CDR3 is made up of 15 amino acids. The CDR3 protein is CASSVDGRATGELFF. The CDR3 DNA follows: TGTGCCAGCAGCGTAGACGGGAGGGCCACCGGGGAGCTGTTTTTT.